Below, 24 T cell receptor beta chains from the same sample are listed, as sequenced in a study of Ad26.COV2.S vaccination and SARS-CoV-2 variants. The treatment is: about 20 received Ad26.COV2.S at low or high dose, single or two shots; 5 received placebo; per-sample allocation not given. After the first vaccine or placebo injection, samples were drawn on day 63. Produced via immunoSEQ multiplex PCR; TCRdb's table is partial and in-frame only. Here the sample spans 250,000 to 300,000 clones, more than 70% being singletons. The sequenced sample was peripheral blood, obtained in a trial of Ad26.COV2.S vaccine versus placebo. All receptors derive from a person aged 18-60 years who received the Ad26.COV2.S COVID-19 vaccine or a placebo.

This chain connects TRBV18 to TRBJ1-4, with D maybe TRBD1 (5 bases). This CDR3 is built from 13 residues. V was clipped by 3 bases and J by 14 bases, with 16 bases between them. The germline CDR1 and CDR2 sequences are KGHSH and LQKENI. CDR3 coding DNA: TGTGCCAGCTCACCCCCCCACGGAGGGGCCCTGTTTTTT. It yields the protein CASSPPHGGALFF. The full variable domain, with the rest looked up from reference TRBV18 and TRBJ1-4, is NAGVMQNPRHLVRRRGQEARLRCSPMKGHSHVYWYRQLPEEGLKFMVYLQKENIIDESGMPKERFSAEFPKEGPSILRIQQVVRGDSAAYFCASSPPHGGALFFGSGTQLSVL.

The V call is TRBV6-5, the J call TRBJ1-1; possible D gene TRBD1, 6 bases. Trimming removed 5 bases at V and 5 bases at J, with 15 bases between. Looked up from germline, CDR1 is MNHEY and CDR2 is SVGAGI. The CDR3 consists of 14 residues. The CDR3 spells CASSHIQGGTEAFF. CDR3 coding DNA: TGTGCCAGCAGTCATATACAGGGTGGGACTGAAGCTTTCTTT.

V gene TRBV19 combines with J gene TRBJ1-5; TRBD1 is a possible D gene (6 bases). CDR1 LNHDA and CDR2 SQIVND come from the germline V gene (reference sequence). The CDR3 is 16 residues long. The V end was cut by 6 bases, the J end by 3 bases, with 18 bases between. The CDR3 reads CASSTTRDTFNQPQHF. CDR3 nucleotides: TGTGCCAGTAGCACAACTCGGGACACCTTCAATCAGCCCCAGCATTTT.

The rearrangement links TRBV5-6 to TRBJ2-5, with D unclear. Germline V lookup: CDR1 SGHDT, CDR2 YYEEEE. This CDR3 has 15 amino acids. Trimming removed 0 bases at V and 1 base at J, with 10 bases between. The CDR3 nucleotides read TGTGCCAGCAGCTTGGAAATAGGAAGCCAAGAGACCCAGTACTTC. Protein product: CASSLEIGSQETQYF.

This clone was seen more than once but under ten times. This chain links TRBV27 with TRBJ1-6; D gene uncertain. The CDR3 spans 17 residues. Germline assignment: CDR1 MNHEY and CDR2 SMNVEV (reference sequence). The V and J ends lost 5 bases and 2 bases respectively, with 16 bases between them. The CDR3 DNA is TGTGCCAGCAGTACTAGAGGGTTTATAACCTATAATTCACCCCTCCACTTT. This codes for CASSTRGFITYNSPLHF.

The V call is TRBV2, the J call TRBJ2-6; D uncertain. Germline CDR1 is SNHLY and CDR2 is FYNNEI. The length of the CDR3 is 15 residues. V was shortened by 4 bases and J by 1 base, with 8 bases between the two germline ends. The CDR3 protein is CASSVLVSGANVLTF. The DNA of the CDR3 is TGTGCCAGCAGTGTCCTCGTGTCTGGGGCCAACGTCCTGACTTTC.

V and J are TRBV4-1 and TRBJ1-5, with D possibly being TRBD1 (5 bases). The CDR3 loop spans 17 amino acids. V was trimmed by 3 bases and J by 7 bases, leaving 22 bases between them. Germline CDR1 MGHRA, CDR2 YSYEKL. The CDR3 loop is CASSQAWGVGVRQPQHF. The CDR3 DNA reads as TGCGCCAGCAGCCAGGCTTGGGGGGTGGGGGTACGGCAGCCCCAGCATTTT.

This clone was found a few times. The chain carries TRBV3-1 (or the pseudogene TRBV3-2) and TRBJ1-1; 8 bases are shared with TRBD1. The V and J ends lost 4 bases and 6 bases, in that order; junction bases with no gene match: 7. The germline CDR1 and CDR2 sequences are LGHDT and YNNKEL (reference sequence). This CDR3 contains 14 residues. CDR3 amino acids: CASSPPGGFAEAFF. CDR3 DNA sequence: TGTGCCAGCAGCCCCCCAGGGGGCTTCGCTGAAGCTTTCTTT.

The CDR3 nucleotides read TGTGCCAGCAGCCTAGGCGACAGGGGGCGCTTAGGCTACACCTTC. The encoded protein is CASSLGDRGRLGYTF. This sequence joins TRBV7-8 and TRBJ1-2, with 10 bases aligning to TRBD1. V shed 5 bases, J shed 8 bases, and the junction held 11 bases outside the gene matches. In germline, CDR1 is SGHVS, CDR2 FQNEAQ. This CDR3 comprises 15 residues.

The rearrangement links TRBV9 to TRBJ2-6, with D unclear. V was pared by 1 base and J by 0 bases, with 8 bases between. There are 16 residues in the CDR3. Germline values: CDR1 SGDLS, CDR2 YYNGEE. For the CDR3, the DNA is TGTGCCAGCAGCGTAAGAGTGGACTCTGGGGCCAACGTCCTGACTTTC. Translated, it gives CASSVRVDSGANVLTF.

The rearrangement links TRBV28 to TRBJ1-2; TRBD1 matches at 11 bases. V lost 7 bases to trimming and J lost 3 bases; unmatched junction nucleotides: 4. There are 14 residues in the CDR3. CDR1 MDHEN and CDR2 SYDVKM come from the germline V gene. The CDR3 sequence: CASTSGQGDYGYTF. Here the CDR3 DNA reads TGTGCCAGCACCTCGGGACAGGGGGACTATGGCTACACCTTC.

The gene calls are TRBV5-4 and TRBJ1-1; no clear D gene. CDR1 and CDR2 (germline): SGHNT, YYREEE (reference sequence). Trimming stripped 4 bases from V and 3 bases from J, with 22 bases between. The CDR3 is 17 residues long. The DNA for the CDR3 is TGTGCCAGCAGCCCGGAACCTCACCTCCTGTGGGACACTGAAGCTTTCTTT. Amino acids: CASSPEPHLLWDTEAFF.

V usage is TRBV9 and J usage is TRBJ2-1; D unresolved. Germline-derived CDR1 and CDR2 are SGDLS and YYNGEE. V lost 4 bases and J lost 9, with 17 bases in between. The CDR3 runs to 14 residues. The CDR3: CASSPRLFSGEQFF. CDR3 nucleotides: TGTGCCAGCAGCCCCCGTCTATTTTCCGGTGAGCAGTTCTTC.

The table lists this clone with a count of one. The rearrangement uses TRBV19 and TRBJ1-6; D uncertain. This CDR3 region has 13 residues. Trimming shortened V by 10 bases and J by 8 bases, and 15 bases separated the two germline ends. Germline CDR1 is LNHDA and CDR2 is SQIVND (reference sequence). The DNA for the CDR3 is TGTGCCACCGCAGACATCCTAGATTCACCCCTCCACTTT. This translates into CATADILDSPLHF.

V and J are TRBV27 and TRBJ2-5; the D gene is possibly TRBD2 (5 bases). V was pared by 3 bases and J by 1 base, with 6 bases between. The CDR3 runs 13 residues. Per the germline V gene, CDR1 is MNHEY and CDR2 is SMNVEV (reference sequence). CDR3 sequence reads: CASSFSGQETQYF. CDR3 coding DNA: TGTGCCAGCAGTTTCAGCGGCCAAGAGACCCAGTACTTC.

This chain uses TRBV7-2 with TRBJ2-2; no clear D gene. The V end was cut by 0 bases, the J end by 0 bases, with 11 bases between. The CDR3 length is 17 residues. In germline, CDR1 is SGHTA, CDR2 FQGNSA. The CDR3, as DNA: TGTGCCAGCAGCTTAGCGGCGACTCCTACGAACACCGGGGAGCTGTTTTTT. As protein: CASSLAATPTNTGELFF.

The rearrangement links TRBV11-2 to TRBJ1-1; D perhaps matches TRBD1 (5 bases). The CDR3 has 14 residues. CDR1 and CDR2 from the germline V gene are SGHAT and FQNNGV. Trimming took off 4 bases at V and 1 base at J, with 10 bases between the two ends. The CDR3 region has the DNA TGTGCCAGCAGCTCAATCACAGGGAACACTGAAGCTTTCTTT. It translates to CASSSITGNTEAFF.

The chain links TRBV9 to TRBJ2-7, with 7 bases identical to TRBD1. Germline CDR1 SGDLS, CDR2 YYNGEE. This CDR3 has 15 amino acids. V dropped 3 bases and J dropped 3; count of bases not matched to a gene: 9. The CDR3 loop is CASSATGARGYEQYF. In DNA, the CDR3 is TGTGCCAGCAGCGCCACAGGGGCTAGGGGCTACGAGCAGTACTTC.

The V gene is TRBV5-5, the J gene TRBJ2-1; D may be TRBD2 (5 bases). V was pared by 0 bases and J by 6 bases, with 10 bases between. Germline CDR1 reads SGHKS; CDR2 reads YYEKEE (reference sequence). The CDR3 totals 14 residues. The CDR3 bases are TGTGCCAGCAGCTTGGGGACTGGGAGCAATGAGCAGTTCTTC. It translates to CASSLGTGSNEQFF.

This chain links TRBV15 with TRBJ1-4, with D possibly matching TRBD1 (5 bases). V was shortened by 0 bases and J by 5 bases, with 13 bases between the two germline ends. This CDR3 has 16 residues. The germline V gene has CDR1 LNHNV and CDR2 YYDKDF (reference sequence). The CDR3 coding sequence is TGTGCCACCAGCAGAGACGAAAGGGGTGTAAATGAAAAACTGTTTTTT. This gives the protein CATSRDERGVNEKLFF.

The chain links TRBV2 to TRBJ1-2; D uncertain. V shed 8 bases and J shed 3 bases, with 7 bases lying between them. The V gene's germline CDR1 is SNHLY and CDR2 FYNNEI. This CDR3 is built from 11 residues. In DNA form, the CDR3 reads TGTGCCAGCGTGAGGGACTATGGCTACACCTTC. Residues: CASVRDYGYTF.

The chain combines TRBV12-5 with TRBJ2-3; perhaps TRBD2 as D (6 bases). The CDR3 has 15 residues. Trimming took 6 bases from V and 1 from J, leaving 14 bases between them. Germline CDR1 is LGHNT and CDR2 is FRNRAP. The CDR3 sequence is CASGTGTAGTDTQYF. The CDR3 DNA sequence: TGTGCTAGTGGGACCGGGACTGCAGGCACAGATACGCAGTATTTT.

V and J are TRBV19 and TRBJ2-1; D is undetermined. Trimming cost V 0 bases and J 9 bases, with 6 bases left between them. The CDR3 is 12 amino acids. CDR1 LNHDA and CDR2 SQIVND come from the germline V gene (reference sequence). CDR3 DNA: TGTGCCAGTAGTATAGATCGTGGTGAGCAGTTCTTC. This encodes CASSIDRGEQFF. The full variable domain, its missing parts supplied by reference TRBV19 and TRBJ2-1, is DGGITQSPKYLFRKEGQNVTLSCEQNLNHDAMYWYRQDPGQGLRLIYYSQIVNDFQKGDIAEGYSVSREKKESFPLTVTSAQKNPTAFYLCASSIDRGEQFFGPGTRLTVL.

This clone turned up a few times. V and J are TRBV7-9 and TRBJ2-2; D is uncertain. This CDR3 is built from 14 residues. Trimming pared 1 base from V and 3 bases from J, leaving 6 bases between. From germline, CDR1 is SEHNR and CDR2 FQNEAQ (reference sequence). CDR3 sequence: CASSLGWDTGELFF. The CDR3 DNA reads TGTGCCAGCAGCTTAGGGTGGGACACCGGGGAGCTGTTTTTT.